This T cell receptor beta chain was profiled in a study of cytomegalovirus exposure and HLA in healthy donors. Findings and limits, study-wide: The authors later linked a missense DCLRE1C variant to TCR beta V- and J-gene trimming. In terms of immune exposure information, only CMV serostatus was available. A later analysis reportedly identified an Asian-associated ancestry cluster as carrying fewer N-insertions than the roughly 670-donor mean. Within an earlier analysis, most TCR beta V segments proved productive either about 90% or about 30% of the time.

Comments on this clone: Its antigen is not known.

Primers included in the PCR were 60 Vbeta and 13 Jbeta primers. Method: immunoSEQ multiplex PCR; TCRdb's copy keeps in-frame clones and lacks some. The repertoire holds about 120,000 clones, 77% seen once, with approximately 5.5% in the top ten. J was trimmed by 5 bases and V by 3 bases; bases with no gene match: 6. Germline V gives CDR1 MNHNS, CDR2 SASEGT. The CDR3 covers 15 residues. This receptor was obtained from a man younger than 30 in good health and CMV-seropositive. The sample taken for sequencing was PBMCs. The rearrangement uses TRBV6-1 and TRBJ1-4, with TRBD1 matching 7 bases. CDR3 in amino acids: CASSDHPGGNEKLFF. The CDR3 DNA reads TGTGCCAGCAGTGACCACCCAGGGGGGAATGAAAAACTGTTTTTT.